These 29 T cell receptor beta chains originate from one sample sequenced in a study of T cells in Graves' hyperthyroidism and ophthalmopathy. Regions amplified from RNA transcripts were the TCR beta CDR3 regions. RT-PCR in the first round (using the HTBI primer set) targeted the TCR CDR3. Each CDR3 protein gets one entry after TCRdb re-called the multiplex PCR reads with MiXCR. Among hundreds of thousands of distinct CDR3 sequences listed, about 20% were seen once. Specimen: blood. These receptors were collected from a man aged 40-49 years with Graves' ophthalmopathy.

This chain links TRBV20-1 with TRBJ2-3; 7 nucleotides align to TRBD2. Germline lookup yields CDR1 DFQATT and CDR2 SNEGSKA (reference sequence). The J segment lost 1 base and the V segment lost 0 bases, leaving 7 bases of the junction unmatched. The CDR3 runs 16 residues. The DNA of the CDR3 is TGCAGTGCTAGAGATACCCTAGCGGTGGGCACAGATACGCAGTATTTT. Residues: CSARDTLAVGTDTQYF.

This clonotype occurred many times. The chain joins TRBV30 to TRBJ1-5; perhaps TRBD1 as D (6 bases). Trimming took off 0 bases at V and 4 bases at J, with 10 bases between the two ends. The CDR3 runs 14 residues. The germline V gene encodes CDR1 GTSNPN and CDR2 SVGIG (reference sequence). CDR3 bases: TGTGCCTGGAGTGTACGAGGGGGAAATCAGCCCCAGCATTTT. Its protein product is CAWSVRGGNQPQHF.

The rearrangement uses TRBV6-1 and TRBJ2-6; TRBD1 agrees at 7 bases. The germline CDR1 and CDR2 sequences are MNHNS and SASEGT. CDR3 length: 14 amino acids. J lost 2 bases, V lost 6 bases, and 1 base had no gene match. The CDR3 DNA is TGTGCCAGCAGCGGACAGGCTGGGGCCAACGTCCTGACTTTC. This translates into CASSGQAGANVLTF.

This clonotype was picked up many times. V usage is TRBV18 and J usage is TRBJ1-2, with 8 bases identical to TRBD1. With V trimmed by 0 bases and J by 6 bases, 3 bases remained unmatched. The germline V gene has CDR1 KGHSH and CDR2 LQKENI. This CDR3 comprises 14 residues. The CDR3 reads CASSPPRGHDGYTF. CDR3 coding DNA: TGTGCCAGCTCACCACCCAGGGGGCATGATGGCTACACCTTC.

Here the CDR3 reads CASSSRTGPGNQPQHF. The CDR3 bases are TGTGCCAGCAGTTCCCGGACCGGGCCGGGCAATCAGCCCCAGCATTTT. This rearrangement joins TRBV12-3 or TRBV12-4 to TRBJ1-5; D gene unclear. V was trimmed by 4 bases and J by 2 bases, leaving 15 bases between them. The CDR3 spans 16 residues.

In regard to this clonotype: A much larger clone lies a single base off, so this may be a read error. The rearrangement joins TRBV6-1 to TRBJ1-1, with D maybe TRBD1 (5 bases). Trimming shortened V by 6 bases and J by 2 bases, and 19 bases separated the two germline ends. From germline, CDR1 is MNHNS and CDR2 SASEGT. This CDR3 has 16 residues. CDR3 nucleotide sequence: TGTGCCAGCAGCTTGACAGCTTCGAAGTCTAACACTGAAGCTTTCTTT. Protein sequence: CASSLTASKSNTEAFF.

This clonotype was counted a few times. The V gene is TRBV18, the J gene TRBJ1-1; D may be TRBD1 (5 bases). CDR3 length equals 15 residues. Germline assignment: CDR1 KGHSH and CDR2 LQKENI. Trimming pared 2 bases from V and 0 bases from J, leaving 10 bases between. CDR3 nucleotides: TGTGCCAGCTCACCAATCCGGGGGTTGAACACTGAAGCTTTCTTT. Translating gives CASSPIRGLNTEAFF.

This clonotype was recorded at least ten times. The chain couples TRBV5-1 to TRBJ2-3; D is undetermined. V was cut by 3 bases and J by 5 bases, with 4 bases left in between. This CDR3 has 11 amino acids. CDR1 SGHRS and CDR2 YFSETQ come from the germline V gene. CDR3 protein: CASSSEDTQYF. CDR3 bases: TGCGCCAGCAGCTCCGAAGATACGCAGTATTTT.

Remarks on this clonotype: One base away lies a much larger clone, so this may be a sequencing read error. CDR3 amino acids: CASSVSLRGSTGETQYF. The CDR3 region has the DNA TGTGCCAGCAGCGTAAGCTTGCGCGGGAGCACCGGTGAGACCCAGTACTTC. The V gene is TRBV7-8, the J gene TRBJ2-5; 7 nucleotides agree with TRBD2. V lost 5 bases to trimming and J lost 5 bases; unmatched junction nucleotides: 17. CDR3 length: 17 amino acids. The germline gives CDR1 SGHVS, CDR2 FQNEAQ.

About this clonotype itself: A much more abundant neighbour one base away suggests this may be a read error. The CDR3 DNA reads as TGTGTCAGCAGTATAAATTGGGTATCTCAGGGCTACACCTTC. Its translation is CVSSINWVSQGYTF. V is TRBV27 and J is TRBJ1-2; no reliable D call. Germline V gene sequence: CDR1 MNHEY, CDR2 SMNVEV (reference sequence). The CDR3 has 14 amino acids.

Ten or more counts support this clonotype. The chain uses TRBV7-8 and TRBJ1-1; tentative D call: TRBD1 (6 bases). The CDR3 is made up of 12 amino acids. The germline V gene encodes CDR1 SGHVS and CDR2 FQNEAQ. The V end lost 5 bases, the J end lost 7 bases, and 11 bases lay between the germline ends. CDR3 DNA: TGTGCCAGCAGCCCACAGGGTTATGAAGCTTTCTTT. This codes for CASSPQGYEAFF.

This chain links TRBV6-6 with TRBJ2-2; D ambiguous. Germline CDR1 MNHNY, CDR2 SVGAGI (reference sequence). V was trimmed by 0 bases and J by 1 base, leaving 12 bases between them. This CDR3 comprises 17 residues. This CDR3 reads CASSYSPTALNTGELFF. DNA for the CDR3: TGTGCCAGCAGTTACTCCCCTACAGCTCTGAACACCGGGGAGCTGTTTTTT.

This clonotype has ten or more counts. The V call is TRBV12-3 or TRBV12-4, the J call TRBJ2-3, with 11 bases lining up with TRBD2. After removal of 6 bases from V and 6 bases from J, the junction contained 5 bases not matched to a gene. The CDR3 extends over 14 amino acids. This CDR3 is CASSLSGGVDTQYF. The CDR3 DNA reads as TGTGCCAGCAGCCTTAGCGGGGGGGTTGATACGCAGTATTTT.

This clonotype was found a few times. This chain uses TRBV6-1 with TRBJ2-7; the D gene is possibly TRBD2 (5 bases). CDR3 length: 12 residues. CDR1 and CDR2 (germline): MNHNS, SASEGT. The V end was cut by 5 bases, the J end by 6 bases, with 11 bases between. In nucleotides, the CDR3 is TGTGCCAGCAGTCCTCGGAGGCTCGAGCAGTACTTC. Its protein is CASSPRRLEQYF.

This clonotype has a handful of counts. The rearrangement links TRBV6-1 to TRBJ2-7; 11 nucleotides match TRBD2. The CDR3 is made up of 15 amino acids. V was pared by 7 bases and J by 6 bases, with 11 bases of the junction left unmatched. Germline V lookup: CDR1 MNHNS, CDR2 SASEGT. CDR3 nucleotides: TGTGCCAGCACCACCCTGACTAGCGGGACTTCCGAGCAGTACTTC. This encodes CASTTLTSGTSEQYF.

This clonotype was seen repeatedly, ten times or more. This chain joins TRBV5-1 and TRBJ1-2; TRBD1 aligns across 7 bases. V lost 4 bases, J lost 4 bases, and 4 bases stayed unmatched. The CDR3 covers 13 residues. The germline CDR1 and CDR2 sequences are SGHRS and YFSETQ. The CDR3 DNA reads TGCGCCAGCAGCGAACAGGGGTCCTATGGCTACACCTTC. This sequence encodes CASSEQGSYGYTF.

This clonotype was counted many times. The DNA for the CDR3 is TGTGCCTGGAGTGAAAGGGCTCAGGGGGCCCAGCATTTT. It specifies CAWSERAQGAQHF. The chain has TRBV30 and TRBJ1-5, with 7 bases aligning to TRBD1. V lost 1 base and J lost 11; bases outside the gene matches: 8. This CDR3 has 13 residues. From germline, CDR1 is GTSNPN and CDR2 SVGIG (reference sequence).

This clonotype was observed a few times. CDR3 nucleotide sequence: TGCAGTGCTAGTTTCCAGCGGGAGGTGGGGAGGGGGCTCACAGATACGCAGTATTTT. Translation: CSASFQREVGRGLTDTQYF. The V and J genes are TRBV20-1 and TRBJ2-3; 9 nucleotides align to TRBD2. The V and J ends lost 3 bases and 2 bases, in that order; junction bases with no gene match: 18. The length of the CDR3 is 19 residues. Looked up from germline, CDR1 is DFQATT and CDR2 is SNEGSKA (reference sequence).

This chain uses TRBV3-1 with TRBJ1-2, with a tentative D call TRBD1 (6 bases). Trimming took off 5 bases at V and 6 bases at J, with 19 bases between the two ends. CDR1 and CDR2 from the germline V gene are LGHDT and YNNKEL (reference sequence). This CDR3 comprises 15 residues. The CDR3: CASSFNQGNPHGYTF. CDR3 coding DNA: TGTGCCAGCAGCTTTAACCAGGGGAATCCTCATGGCTACACCTTC.

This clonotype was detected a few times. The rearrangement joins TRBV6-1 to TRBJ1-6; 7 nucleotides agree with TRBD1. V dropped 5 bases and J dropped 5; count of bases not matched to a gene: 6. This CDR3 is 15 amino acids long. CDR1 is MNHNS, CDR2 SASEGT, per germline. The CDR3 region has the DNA TGTGCCAGCAGTTCGGGACAGTCGAATAATTCACCCCTCCACTTT. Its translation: CASSSGQSNNSPLHF.

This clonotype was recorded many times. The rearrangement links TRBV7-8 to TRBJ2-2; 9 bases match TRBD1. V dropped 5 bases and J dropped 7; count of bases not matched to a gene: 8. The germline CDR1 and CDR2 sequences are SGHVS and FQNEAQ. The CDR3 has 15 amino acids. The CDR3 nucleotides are TGTGCCAGCAGCGAGAGGGGACAGGGAGTCGGGGAGCTGTTTTTT. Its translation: CASSERGQGVGELFF. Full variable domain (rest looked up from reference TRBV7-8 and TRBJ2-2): GAGVSQSPRYKVAKRGQDVALRCDPISGHVSLFWYQQALGQGPEFLTYFQNEAQLDKSGLPSDRFFAERPEGSVSTLKIQRTQQEDSAVYLCASSERGQGVGELFFGEGSRLTVL.

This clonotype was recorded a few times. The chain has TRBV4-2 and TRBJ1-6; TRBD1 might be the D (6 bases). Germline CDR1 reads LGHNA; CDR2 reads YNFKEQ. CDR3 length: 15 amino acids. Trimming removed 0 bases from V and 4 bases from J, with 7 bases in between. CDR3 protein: CASSQDGQYNSPLHF. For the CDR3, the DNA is TGTGCCAGCAGCCAAGATGGACAGTATAATTCACCCCTCCACTTT.

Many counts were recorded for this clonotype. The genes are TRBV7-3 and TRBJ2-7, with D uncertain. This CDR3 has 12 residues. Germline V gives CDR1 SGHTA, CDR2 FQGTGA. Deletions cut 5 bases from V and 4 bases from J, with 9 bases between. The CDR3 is CASSPTIYEQYF. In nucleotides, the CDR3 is TGTGCCAGCAGCCCGACAATTTACGAGCAGTACTTC.

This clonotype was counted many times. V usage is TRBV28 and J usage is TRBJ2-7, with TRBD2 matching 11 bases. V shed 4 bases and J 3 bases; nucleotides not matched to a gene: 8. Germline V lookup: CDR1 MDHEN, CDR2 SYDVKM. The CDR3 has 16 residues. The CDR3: CASSSRGGTSGYEQYF. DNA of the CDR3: TGTGCCAGCAGTTCGCGGGGGGGGACTAGCGGCTACGAGCAGTACTTC.

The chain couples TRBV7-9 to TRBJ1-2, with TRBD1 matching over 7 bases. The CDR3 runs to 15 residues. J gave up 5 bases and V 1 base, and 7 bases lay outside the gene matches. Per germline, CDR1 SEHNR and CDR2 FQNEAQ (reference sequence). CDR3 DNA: TGTGCCAGCAGCTTAGAGAGGGGGCGTAAATATGGCTACACCTTC. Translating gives CASSLERGRKYGYTF. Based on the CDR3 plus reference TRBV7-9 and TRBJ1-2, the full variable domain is DTGVSQNPRHKITKRGQNVTFRCDPISEHNRLYWYRQTLGQGPEFLTYFQNEAQLEKSRLLSDRFSAERPKGSFSTLEIQRTEQGDSAMYLCASSLERGRKYGYTFGSGTRLTVV.

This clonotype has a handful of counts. The CDR3, as DNA: TGTGCCAGCAGTGAACACAATAATTCACCCCTCCACTTT. Translation: CASSEHNNSPLHF. The chain combines TRBV2 with TRBJ1-6; D uncertain. The CDR3 contains 13 residues. Trimming stripped 2 bases from V and 5 bases from J, with 4 bases between. Germline V gene data show CDR1 as SNHLY and CDR2 as FYNNEI.

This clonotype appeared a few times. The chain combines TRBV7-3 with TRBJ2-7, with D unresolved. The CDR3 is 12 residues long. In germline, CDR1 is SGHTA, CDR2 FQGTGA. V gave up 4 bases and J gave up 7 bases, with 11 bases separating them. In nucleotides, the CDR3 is TGTGCCAGCAGCTCGACTTTTGGGGAGCAGTACTTC. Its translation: CASSSTFGEQYF.

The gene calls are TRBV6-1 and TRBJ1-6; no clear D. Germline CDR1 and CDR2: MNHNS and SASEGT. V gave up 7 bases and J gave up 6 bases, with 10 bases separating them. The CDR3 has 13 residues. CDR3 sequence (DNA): TGTGCCAGCACCAAGGGTGCTAATTCACCCCTCCACTTT. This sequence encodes CASTKGANSPLHF.

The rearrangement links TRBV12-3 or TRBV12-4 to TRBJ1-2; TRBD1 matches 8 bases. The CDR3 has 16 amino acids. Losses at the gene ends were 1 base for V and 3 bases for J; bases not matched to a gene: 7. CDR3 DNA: TGTGCCAGCAGTTTAGGGGCAGGGGGCGCGGACTATGGCTACACCTTC. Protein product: CASSLGAGGADYGYTF.